A few counts support the clone carrying this TCR beta chain. Its matching antigen is unknown. The data were obtained in a study of identical twins. Study conclusions and caveats: Instead of following the same donors, the conclusions were based on cross-sectional statistical analysis.

A single record per CDR3 protein comes from TCRdb applying MiXCR to the 5' RACE reads. The profile shows about 1.7 million distinct CDR3 sequences, less than 35% of them singletons. The CDR3 covers 16 residues. V lost 4 bases and J lost 6; bases outside the gene matches: 9. Germline V CDR1 and CDR2: MNHEY, SMNVEV (reference sequence). The gene calls are TRBV27 and TRBJ1-5, with 10 positions matching TRBD1. The sequenced sample consisted of cord blood. This receptor was identified in a newborn girl in good health. The CDR3: CASSSFLGQGTQPQHF. The CDR3 coding sequence is TGTGCCAGCAGTTCCTTTCTGGGACAGGGGACTCAGCCCCAGCATTTT.